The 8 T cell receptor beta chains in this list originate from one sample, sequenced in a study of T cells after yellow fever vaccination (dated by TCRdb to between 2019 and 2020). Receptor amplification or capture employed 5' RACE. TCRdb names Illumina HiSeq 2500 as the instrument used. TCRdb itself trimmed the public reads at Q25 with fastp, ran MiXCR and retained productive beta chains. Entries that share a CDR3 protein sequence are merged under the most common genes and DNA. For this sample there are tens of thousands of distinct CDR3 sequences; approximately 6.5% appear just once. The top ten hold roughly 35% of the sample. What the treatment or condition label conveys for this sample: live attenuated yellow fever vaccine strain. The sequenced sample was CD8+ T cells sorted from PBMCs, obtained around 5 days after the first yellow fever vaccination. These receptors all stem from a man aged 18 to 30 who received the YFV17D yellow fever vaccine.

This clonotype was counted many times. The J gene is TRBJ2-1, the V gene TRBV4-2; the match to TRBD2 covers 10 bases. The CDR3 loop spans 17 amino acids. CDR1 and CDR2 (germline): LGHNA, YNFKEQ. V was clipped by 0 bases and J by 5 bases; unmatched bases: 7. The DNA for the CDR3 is TGTGCCAGCAGCCAAGATCCTAGAACTAGCGGGGACAATGAGCAGTTCTTC. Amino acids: CASSQDPRTSGDNEQFF.

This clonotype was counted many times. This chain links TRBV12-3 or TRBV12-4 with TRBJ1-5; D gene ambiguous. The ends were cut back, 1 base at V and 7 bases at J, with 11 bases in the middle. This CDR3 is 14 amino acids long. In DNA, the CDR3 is TGTGCCAGCAGTTTAGGGTGGGTCAGCCAGCCCCAGCATTTT. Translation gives CASSLGWVSQPQHF.

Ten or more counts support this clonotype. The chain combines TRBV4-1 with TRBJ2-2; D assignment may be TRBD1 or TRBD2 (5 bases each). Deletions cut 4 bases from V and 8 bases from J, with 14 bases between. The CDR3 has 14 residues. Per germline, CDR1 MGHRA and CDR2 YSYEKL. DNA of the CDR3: TGCGCCAGCAGCCCGAGGGGCGTACGGGGGGAGCTGTTTTTT. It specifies CASSPRGVRGELFF.

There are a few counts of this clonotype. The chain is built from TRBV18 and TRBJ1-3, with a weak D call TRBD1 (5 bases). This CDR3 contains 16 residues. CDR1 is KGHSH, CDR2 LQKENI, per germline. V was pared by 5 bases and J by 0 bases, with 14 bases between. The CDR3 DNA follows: TGTGCCAGCTCAACCGGGGCTCATTTCTCTGGAAACACCATATATTTT. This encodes CASSTGAHFSGNTIYF. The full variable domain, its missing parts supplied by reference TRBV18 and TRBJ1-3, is NAGVMQNPRHLVRRRGQEARLRCSPMKGHSHVYWYRQLPEEGLKFMVYLQKENIIDESGMPKERFSAEFPKEGPSILRIQQVVRGDSAAYFCASSTGAHFSGNTIYFGEGSWLTVV.

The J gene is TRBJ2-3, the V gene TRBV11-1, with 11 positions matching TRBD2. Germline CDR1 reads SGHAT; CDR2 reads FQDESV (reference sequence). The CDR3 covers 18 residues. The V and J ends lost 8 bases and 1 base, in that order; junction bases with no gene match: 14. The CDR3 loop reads CASSFLAGGLRGTDTQYF. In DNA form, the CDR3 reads TGTGCCAGCTCCTTTCTAGCGGGGGGTTTACGAGGCACAGATACGCAGTATTTT.

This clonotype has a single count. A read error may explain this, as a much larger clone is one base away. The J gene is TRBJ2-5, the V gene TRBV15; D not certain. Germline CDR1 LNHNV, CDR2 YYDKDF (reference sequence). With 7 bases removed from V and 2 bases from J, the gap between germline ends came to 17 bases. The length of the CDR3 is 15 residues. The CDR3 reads CATIKRLAQQETQYF. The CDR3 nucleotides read TGTGCCACCATCAAACGACTGGCCCAACAAGAGACCCAGTACTTC.

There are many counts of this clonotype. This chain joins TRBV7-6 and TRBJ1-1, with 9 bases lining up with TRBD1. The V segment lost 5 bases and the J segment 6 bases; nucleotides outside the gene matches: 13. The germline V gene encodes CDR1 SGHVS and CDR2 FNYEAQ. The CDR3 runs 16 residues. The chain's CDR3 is CASSLRDRDTTAEAFF. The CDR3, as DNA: TGTGCCAGCAGCCTCCGGGACAGGGATACGACAGCTGAAGCTTTCTTT.

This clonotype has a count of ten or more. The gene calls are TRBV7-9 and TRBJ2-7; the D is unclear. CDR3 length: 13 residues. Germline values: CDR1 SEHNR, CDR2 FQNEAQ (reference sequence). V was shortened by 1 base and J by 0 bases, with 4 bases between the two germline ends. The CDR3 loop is CASSLDDSYEQYF. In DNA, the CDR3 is TGTGCCAGCAGCTTAGACGACTCCTACGAGCAGTACTTC.